The rows below give T cell receptor beta chains drawn from one sample of a study of T cells expressing NK-cell markers. TCRdb reworked the 5' RACE reads into one entry per CDR3 protein, no DNA. The table lists 150,000 to 180,000 distinct CDR3 sequences. Source material: blood T cells: a sorted CD56 or NKG2C T cell subset, CD4+ or CD8+ T cells, or bulk PBMC T cells (not recorded which). These receptors were obtained from a woman between 50 and 59 years old in good health. Each CDR3 is given with its conserved first and last residue.

j_call	v_call	cdr3_aa
TRBJ2-3	TRBV6-6	CASSYSTSGQPADTQYF
TRBJ2-7	TRBV6-5	CASRQTEISYEQYF
TRBJ2-3	TRBV11-2	CASSLERSIGMGDTQYF
TRBJ2-3	TRBV27	CASSLSGQKDTQYF
TRBJ2-3	TRBV20-1	CSADLEEWNTQYF
TRBJ2-7	TRBV7-9	CASSPQDYVYEQYF
TRBJ1-2	TRBV29-1	CSVDEGNGGYTF
TRBJ2-1	TRBV7-3	CASSLSGPYNEQFF
TRBJ1-5	TRBV4-1	CASSLLPGPHNQPQHF
TRBJ2-3	TRBV6-4	CASSDAAGPTDTQYF
TRBJ2-1	TRBV20-1	CSARILAADGNEQFF
TRBJ1-5	TRBV7-8	CASSLLPGHGNQPQHF
TRBJ2-2	TRBV7-9	CASSSTGGQLPGTGELFF
TRBJ2-6	TRBV6-4	CASSESVVRLGANVLTF
TRBJ2-1	TRBV7-9	CASSPEAYEQFF
TRBJ2-2	TRBV6-5	CASSYSLDRGLNTGELFF
TRBJ2-1	TRBV20-1	CSASGTAYNEQFF
TRBJ2-1	TRBV20-1	CSARLVGWSYNEQFF
TRBJ2-5	TRBV3-1	CASSQDSVGGFQETQYF
TRBJ2-1	TRBV9	CASSVDGIRQFF
TRBJ2-5	TRBV6-5	CASTRTGGVQETQYF
TRBJ2-2	TRBV7-9	CASQAGAGELFF
TRBJ2-1	TRBV15	CATSDRSYNEQFF
TRBJ1-5	TRBV5-1	CASSITPGNVNQPQHF
TRBJ1-4	TRBV19	CASSALRGTELNEKLFF
TRBJ2-1	TRBV7-6	CASSGPGAGGPSYEQFF
TRBJ2-7	TRBV28	CASRGTSGISYEQYF
TRBJ1-1	TRBV4-2	CASSPDGVGAFF
TRBJ2-1	TRBV29-1	CSVAGGPVNEQFF
TRBJ2-7	TRBV29-1	CSVGTGETYEQYF
TRBJ2-7	TRBV5-4	CASSFDLAGGDYEQYF